This T cell receptor beta chain was captured by sequencing in a study of T-cell reconstitution after alpha-beta-depleted transplantation in children. The germline CDR1 and CDR2 sequences are DFQATT and SNEGSKA (reference sequence). The CDR3 length is 14 residues. With 3 bases clipped from V and 7 bases from J, the junction kept 6 bases outside the gene matches. This clonotype was picked up many times. Unique molecular identifiers tagged the TCRbeta library. TCRdb reanalysed the PCR reads using MiXCR and keeps one entry per CDR3 protein. The sample has hundreds of thousands of distinct CDR3 sequences, over 15% seen once; the top ten hold about 1.1%.

The input for sequencing was PBMCs from the stem cell graft donor, taken from the stem cell graft. This sequence was found in a human donor who donated a stem cell graft to a child with acute myeloid leukemia. The V and J genes are TRBV20-1 and TRBJ1-4; 9 nucleotides agree with TRBD1. Here the CDR3 reads CSASSPGQGEKLFF. CDR3 nucleotides: TGCAGTGCTAGCTCTCCGGGACAGGGTGAAAAACTGTTTTTT.